A single sample is the source of the 17 T cell receptor beta chains below, sequenced in a study of lymphopenia after photon versus proton radiotherapy. Measured with immunoSEQ multiplex PCR; TCRdb has only the in-frame clones, and not every one. The sample lists some 70,000 clones, about nine tenths occurring once. This specimen was peripheral blood, taken from a patient treated with proton-based radiotherapy. Source of these receptors: an elderly man with esophageal cancer.

J is TRBJ2-7 and V is TRBV4-1, with D perhaps matching TRBD2 (5 bases). V was cut by 4 bases and J by 3 bases, with 22 bases left in between. CDR3 size: 17 residues. Germline assignment: CDR1 MGHRA and CDR2 YSYEKL. This CDR3 reads CASSLFLGMTKNYEQYF. Here the CDR3 DNA reads TGCGCCAGCAGCCTATTTTTGGGGATGACTAAGAACTACGAGCAGTACTTC.

This sequence joins TRBV4-1 and TRBJ2-5; 7 bases fit TRBD2. The V gene's germline CDR1 is MGHRA and CDR2 YSYEKL. The CDR3 length is 15 residues. V gave up 1 base and J gave up 5 bases; unmatched junction bases: 7. This CDR3 reads CASSQGARERETQYF. Written as DNA, the CDR3 is TGCGCCAGCAGCCAAGGGGCGCGGGAGCGGGAGACCCAGTACTTC.

This clone was observed a single time. V and J are TRBV27 and TRBJ1-6, with 7 bases lining up with TRBD1. This CDR3 is 16 amino acids long. Germline V CDR1 and CDR2: MNHEY, SMNVEV (reference sequence). J gave up 0 bases and V 5 bases, and 4 bases lay outside the gene matches. CDR3 DNA: TGTGCCAGCAGTCCTACAGGGGTCTCCTATAATTCACCCCTCCACTTT. Protein: CASSPTGVSYNSPLHF.

This clone appeared a single time. The chain has TRBV11-2 and TRBJ2-3; 10 nucleotides align to TRBD2. From germline, CDR1 is SGHAT and CDR2 FQNNGV. The CDR3 is 17 amino acids. V dropped 1 base and J dropped 5; count of bases not matched to a gene: 9. The chain's CDR3 is CASSLALLAGVVDTQYF. The CDR3, as DNA: TGTGCCAGCAGCTTAGCACTCCTAGCGGGGGTTGTAGATACGCAGTATTTT.

The CDR3, as DNA: TGTGCCGTCCAAGGGGGCTCCGGGACTAGCGGGAGCTCCTACAATGAGCAGTTCTTC. This translates into CAVQGGSGTSGSSYNEQFF. V and J are TRBV10-3 and TRBJ2-1, with 14 bases identical to TRBD2. This CDR3 spans 19 amino acids. J lost 0 bases, V lost 11 bases, and 15 bases had no gene match. CDR1 is ENHRY and CDR2 is SYGVKD in the germline V gene.

V is TRBV4-2 and J is TRBJ2-3, with 8 positions matching TRBD2. From germline, CDR1 is LGHNA and CDR2 YNFKEQ. Unmatched junction bases numbered 0, after V lost 4 bases and J lost 0 bases. This CDR3 has 14 amino acids. Written as DNA, the CDR3 is TGTGCCAGCAGCCTAGCGGGAAGCACAGATACGCAGTATTTT. Translated, it gives CASSLAGSTDTQYF.

This sequence joins TRBV19 and TRBJ1-2; D not certain. CDR3 length: 11 amino acids. Germline-derived CDR1 and CDR2 are LNHDA and SQIVND (reference sequence). The ends were cut back, 11 bases at V and 1 base at J, with 8 bases in the middle. This chain's CDR3 is CASRNNYGYTF. CDR3 nucleotide sequence: TGTGCCTCAAGAAATAACTATGGCTACACCTTC.

The V gene is TRBV5-4, the J gene TRBJ2-3; 11 positions match TRBD2. CDR3 length equals 15 residues. Unmatched junction bases numbered 3, after V lost 2 bases and J lost 4 bases. CDR1 and CDR2 from the germline V gene are SGHNT and YYREEE (reference sequence). CDR3 nucleotide sequence: TGTGCCAGCAGCTTACTAGCGGGAGTCGCAGATACGCAGTATTTT. Its translation: CASSLLAGVADTQYF.

The chain combines TRBV29-1 with TRBJ1-2, with D tentatively TRBD1 (5 bases). Trimming took off 3 bases at V and 0 bases at J, with 11 bases between the two ends. CDR1 SQVTM and CDR2 ANQGSEA come from the germline V gene. The CDR3 consists of 14 residues. The CDR3 nucleotides read TGCAGCGTTGAGTTGGCAGGGTCTAACTATGGCTACACCTTC. Protein product: CSVELAGSNYGYTF.

The chain links TRBV7-3 to TRBJ2-3, with D unclear. With 5 bases removed from V and 4 bases from J, the gap between germline ends came to 10 bases. Germline V lookup: CDR1 SGHTA, CDR2 FQGTGA. CDR3 length: 13 amino acids. CDR3 in amino acids: CASSIGPSDTQYF. CDR3 bases: TGTGCCAGCAGCATAGGTCCGTCAGATACGCAGTATTTT.

This clone showed up just once. CDR3 protein: CASSSGHYEQYF. The CDR3 region has the DNA TGTGCCAGTAGTTCCGGACATTACGAGCAGTACTTC. The chain combines TRBV19 with TRBJ2-7; D possibly corresponds to TRBD1 (5 bases). Deletions cut 5 bases from V and 4 bases from J, with 9 bases between. This CDR3 is 12 amino acids long. Germline loops: CDR1 LNHDA, CDR2 SQIVND (reference sequence).

The V and J genes are TRBV7-2 and TRBJ1-6, with unresolved D. The germline V gene has CDR1 SGHTA and CDR2 FQGNSA. Trimming cost V 0 bases and J 8 bases, with 5 bases left between them. The CDR3 extends over 13 amino acids. The CDR3 is CASSLAVDSPLHF. CDR3 coding DNA: TGTGCCAGCAGCTTAGCGGTGGATTCACCCCTCCACTTT.

The chain joins TRBV9 to TRBJ2-7; D is perhaps TRBD2 (7 bases). This CDR3 spans 14 amino acids. With 4 bases removed from V and 2 bases from J, the gap between germline ends came to 13 bases. Per germline, CDR1 SGDLS and CDR2 YYNGEE. In DNA, the CDR3 is TGTGCCAGCAGCTTGGGGGCGGGGGCCTACGAGCAGTACTTC. Protein product: CASSLGAGAYEQYF.

The chain couples TRBV5-6 to TRBJ2-5; TRBD2 is a possible D gene (6 bases). Germline V gives CDR1 SGHDT, CDR2 YYEEEE. The CDR3 extends over 15 amino acids. Between the trimmed V and J ends, which lost 5 bases and 4 bases, there was a span of 18 bases. The CDR3 region is CASRGSGQGVETQYF. DNA for the CDR3: TGTGCCAGCAGGGGAAGCGGGCAGGGTGTAGAGACCCAGTACTTC.

The chain couples TRBV7-9 to TRBJ2-1; 10 nucleotides align to TRBD2. The germline V gene has CDR1 SEHNR and CDR2 FQNEAQ (reference sequence). The trim removed 2 bases at V and 6 bases at J, leaving 13 bases unmatched. The CDR3 runs to 18 residues. Here the CDR3 DNA reads TGTGCCAGCAGCTTAAAGGTCCGGCTAGCGGGGGTTGTCAATGAGCAGTTCTTC. Amino acids: CASSLKVRLAGVVNEQFF.

This clone was recorded once. The chain couples TRBV6-5 to TRBJ2-2; D might be TRBD1 or TRBD2, each matching 6 bases. Per germline, CDR1 MNHEY and CDR2 SVGAGI. Trimming cost V 6 bases and J 7 bases, with 12 bases left between them. The CDR3 length is 13 residues. The chain's CDR3 is CASRSRGDGELFF. The CDR3 coding sequence is TGTGCCAGCAGATCAAGGGGGGACGGGGAGCTGTTTTTT.

The rearrangement uses TRBV18 and TRBJ2-5; D possibly corresponds to TRBD2 (5 bases). The CDR3 contains 14 residues. The germline V gene has CDR1 KGHSH and CDR2 LQKENI. V gave up 2 bases and J gave up 5 bases, with 12 bases separating them. The DNA of the CDR3 is TGTGCCAGCTCACCAAGGATAACGGGGGAGACCCAGTACTTC. Its translation: CASSPRITGETQYF.